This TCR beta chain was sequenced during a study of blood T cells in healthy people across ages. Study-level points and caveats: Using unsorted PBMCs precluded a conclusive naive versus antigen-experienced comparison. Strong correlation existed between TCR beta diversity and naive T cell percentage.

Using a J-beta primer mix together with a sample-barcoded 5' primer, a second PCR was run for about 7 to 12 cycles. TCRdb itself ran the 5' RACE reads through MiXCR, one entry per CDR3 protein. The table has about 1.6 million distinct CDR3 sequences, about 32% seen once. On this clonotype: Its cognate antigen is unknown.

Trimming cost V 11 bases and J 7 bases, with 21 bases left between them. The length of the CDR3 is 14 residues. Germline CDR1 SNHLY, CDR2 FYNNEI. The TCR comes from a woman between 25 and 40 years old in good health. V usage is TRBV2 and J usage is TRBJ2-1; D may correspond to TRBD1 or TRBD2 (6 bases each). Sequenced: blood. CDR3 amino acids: CAPQVRRRGNEQFF. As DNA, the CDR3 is TGTGCCCCCCAGGTTCGGCGGAGGGGGAATGAGCAGTTCTTC. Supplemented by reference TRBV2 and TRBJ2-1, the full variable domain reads EPEVTQTPSHQVTQMGQEVILRCVPISNHLYFYWYRQILGQKVEFLVSFYNNEISEKSEIFDDQFSVERPDGSNFTLKIRSTKLEDSAMYFCAPQVRRRGNEQFFGPGTRLTVL.